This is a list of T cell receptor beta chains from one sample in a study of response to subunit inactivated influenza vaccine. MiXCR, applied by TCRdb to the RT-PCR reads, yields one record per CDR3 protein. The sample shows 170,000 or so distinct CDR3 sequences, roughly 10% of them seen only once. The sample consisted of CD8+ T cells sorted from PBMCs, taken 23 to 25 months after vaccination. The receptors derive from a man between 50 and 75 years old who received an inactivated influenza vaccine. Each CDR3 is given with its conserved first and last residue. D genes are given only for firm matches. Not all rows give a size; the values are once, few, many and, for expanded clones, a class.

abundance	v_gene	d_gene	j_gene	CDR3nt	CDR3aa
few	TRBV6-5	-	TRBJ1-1	TGTGCCAGCAGTTCGGACAGTACGAACACTGAAGCTTTCTTT	CASSSDSTNTEAFF
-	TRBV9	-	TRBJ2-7	TGTGCCAGCAGCGTAGACTGGGGCGGGGCGTACGAGCAGTACTTC	CASSVDWGGAYEQYF
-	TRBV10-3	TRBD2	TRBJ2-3	TGTGCCATCAGTGAGCTAGCGGCACTTGCCACAGATACGCAGTATTTT	CAISELAALATDTQYF
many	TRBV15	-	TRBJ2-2	TGTGCCACCAGCAGCTCGGGGGACTTCACCGGGGAGCTGTTTTTT	CATSSSGDFTGELFF
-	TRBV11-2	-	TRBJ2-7	TGTGCCAGCAGCTCTACCTACTTCTCCTACGAGCAGTACTTC	CASSSTYFSYEQYF
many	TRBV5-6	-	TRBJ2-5	TGTGCCAGCAGCCCCGAGGCTAGCCCTCAAGAGACCCAGTACTTC	CASSPEASPQETQYF
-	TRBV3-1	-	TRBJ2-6	TGTGCCAGCAGCCAAGAATTCTGGACCGGGGGATCTGGGGCCAACGTCCTGACTTTC	CASSQEFWTGGSGANVLTF
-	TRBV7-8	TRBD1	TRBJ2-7	TGTGCCAGCAGAAGACAGGGGCCATCCTACGAGCAGTACTTC	CASRRQGPSYEQYF
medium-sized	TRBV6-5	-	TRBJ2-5	TGTGCCAGCATCCCAAACCGACTTCAAGTTACTCAAGGGGAGACCCAGTACTTC	CASIPNRLQVTQGETQYF
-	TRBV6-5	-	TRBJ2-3	TGTGCCAGCAGTCAACTCAGGGTTACGGGCACAGATACGCAGTATTTT	CASSQLRVTGTDTQYF
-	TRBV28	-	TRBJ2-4	TGTGCCAGCTCCATAGGGGCAGAAAAAAACATTCAGTACTTC	CASSIGAEKNIQYF
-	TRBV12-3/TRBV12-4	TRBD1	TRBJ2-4	TGTGCCACCGGACAGGGGGCGAACGATCTGTACTTC	CATGQGANDLYF
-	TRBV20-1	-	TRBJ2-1	TGCAGTGCTAGAGACTCTACAGGGCCTAGCTCCTACAATGAGCAGTTCTTC	CSARDSTGPSSYNEQFF
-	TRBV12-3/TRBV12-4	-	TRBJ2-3	TGTGCCAGCACGGACGGGATAGCCTCAGATACGCAGTATTTT	CASTDGIASDTQYF
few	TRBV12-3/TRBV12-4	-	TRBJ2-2	TGTGCCAGCAACCCGGGGGCACTAGCCTTGGACACCGGGGAGCTGTTTTTT	CASNPGALALDTGELFF
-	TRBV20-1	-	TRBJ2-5	TGCAGTGCTCTAGATCGTTATTCAGAGACCCAGTACTTC	CSALDRYSETQYF
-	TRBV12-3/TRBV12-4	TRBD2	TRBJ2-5	TGTGCCAGCAGCACCACAGCGGGACCCCAAGAGACCCAGTACTTC	CASSTTAGPQETQYF
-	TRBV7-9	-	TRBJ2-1	TGTGCCAGCGCCGCGGGAACGGATGAGCAGTTCTTT	CASAAGTDEQFF
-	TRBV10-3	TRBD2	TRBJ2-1	TGTGCCATCAGCTACCCGGGGGCTAGCGGGGGTGATGAGCAGTTCTTC	CAISYPGASGGDEQFF
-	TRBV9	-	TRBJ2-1	TGTGCCAGCAGCGTAGGCGGGGACGGCCGCTACAATGAGCAGTTCTTC	CASSVGGDGRYNEQFF
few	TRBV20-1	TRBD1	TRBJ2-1	TGCAGTGCCCTGGACTCCGGGACAGGGATCGGTGAGCAGTTCTTC	CSALDSGTGIGEQFF
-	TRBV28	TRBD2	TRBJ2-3	TGTGCCAGCAGTTTATCATTCCAGTCCGCTAGCGGGAGGGATACAGATACGCAGTATTTT	CASSLSFQSASGRDTDTQYF
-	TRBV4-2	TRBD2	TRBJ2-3	TGTGCCAGCAGCCCCCGGACTAGCGGCCTCACAGATACGCAGTATTTT	CASSPRTSGLTDTQYF
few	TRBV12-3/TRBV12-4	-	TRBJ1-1	TGTGCCAGCAGAGTCGGGGGCGCTGAAGCTTTCTTT	CASRVGGAEAFF
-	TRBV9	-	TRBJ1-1	TGTGCCAGCAGCGTAGGTGGGGGCCGGGGCACTGAAGCTTTCTTT	CASSVGGGRGTEAFF
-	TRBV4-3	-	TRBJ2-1	TGCGCCAGCAGCCAAGTCGTCTGGGGACTTGGTGAGCAGTTCTTC	CASSQVVWGLGEQFF
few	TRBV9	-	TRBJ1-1	TGTGCCAGCAGCGTAGATATGAACACTGAAGCTTTCTTT	CASSVDMNTEAFF
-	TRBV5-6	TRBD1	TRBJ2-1	TGTGCCAGCAGCACCGGACAGGCCGGCTCGTTACGTAATGAGCAGTTCTTC	CASSTGQAGSLRNEQFF
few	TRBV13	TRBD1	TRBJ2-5	TGTGCCAGCAGCCTCACCCGGGACAGCACCGCCCAAGAGACCCAGTACTTC	CASSLTRDSTAQETQYF
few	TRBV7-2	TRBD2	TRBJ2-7	TGTGCCAGCAGCCCACTAGCGGGGACCACCTACGAGCAGTACTTC	CASSPLAGTTYEQYF
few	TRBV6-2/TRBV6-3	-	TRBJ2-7	TGTGCCAGCAGTTACGGCCGCGGGGTCGAGCAGTACTTC	CASSYGRGVEQYF
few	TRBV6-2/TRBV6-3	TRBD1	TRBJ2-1	TGTGCCAGCAGTTACGTGGGACAGGGGGGCGATGAGCAGTTCTTC	CASSYVGQGGDEQFF
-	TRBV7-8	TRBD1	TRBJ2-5	TGTGCCAGCAGCTTAGACAGGGGGGCTGAGACCCAGTACTTC	CASSLDRGAETQYF
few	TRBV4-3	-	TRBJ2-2	TGCGCCAGCAGTCCTCAGGGCGGCGGCGGGGAGCTGTTTTTT	CASSPQGGGGELFF
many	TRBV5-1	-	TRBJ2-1	TGCGCCAGCAGCTCGTCCTCTGGCAGGGAGGTCCACAATGAGCAGTTCTTC	CASSSSSGREVHNEQFF
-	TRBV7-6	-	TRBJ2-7	TGTGCCAGCAGCTTAGCGAGGGTTAGCTACGAGCAGTACTTC	CASSLARVSYEQYF
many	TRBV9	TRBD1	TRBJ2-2	TGTGCCAGCAGCCCAGGGGGGAACACCGGGGAGCTGTTTTTT	CASSPGGNTGELFF
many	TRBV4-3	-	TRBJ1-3	TGCGCCAGCAGCCGCCTCTCTGGAAACACCATATATTTT	CASSRLSGNTIYF
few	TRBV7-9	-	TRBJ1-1	TGTGCCAGCAGCTTTTTCGGGGAGAACACTGAAGCTTTCTTT	CASSFFGENTEAFF
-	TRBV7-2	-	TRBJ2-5	TGTGCCAGCAGTTCCTCCCCGGTTCAAGAGACCCAGTACTTC	CASSSSPVQETQYF
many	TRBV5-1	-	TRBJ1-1	TGCGCCAGCAGCCGCGGCCAGGGCCCTACTGAAGCTTTCTTT	CASSRGQGPTEAFF
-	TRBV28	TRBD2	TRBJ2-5	TGTGCCAGCAGTACTGAAATGGGTAGCGGGAGGCGGGAGACCCAGTACTTC	CASSTEMGSGRRETQYF
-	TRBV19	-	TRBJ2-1	TGTGCCAGTAGTATACAGCGGAATGAGCAGTTCTTC	CASSIQRNEQFF
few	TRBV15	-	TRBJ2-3	TGTGCCACCAGCGGCCCGTGGACAGATTCCACAGATACGCAGTATTTT	CATSGPWTDSTDTQYF
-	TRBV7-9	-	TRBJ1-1	TGTGCCAGCAGCGCAGTTAAGGCAGAAGCTTTCTTT	CASSAVKAEAFF
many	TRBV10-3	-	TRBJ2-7	TGTGCCATCAGTGCGGTGAAGGGGGGGTCGGCCGAGCAGTACTTC	CAISAVKGGSAEQYF
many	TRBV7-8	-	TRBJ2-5	TGTGCCAGCAGCTTAGGGGTTCTAGGGGTCTACCAAGAGACCCAGTACTTC	CASSLGVLGVYQETQYF
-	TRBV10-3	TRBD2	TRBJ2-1	TGTGCCATCAGTGGGGGACTAGCGGGTGACAATGAGCAGTTCTTC	CAISGGLAGDNEQFF
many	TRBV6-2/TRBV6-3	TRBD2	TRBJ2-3	TGTGCCAGCAGTTACTCTCCTGCGGGGGGCCGAGATACGCAGTATTTT	CASSYSPAGGRDTQYF